Each of the 11 T cell receptor beta chains below was sequenced from the same sample in a study of T cell responses to AZD1222 COVID-19 vaccine. Profiling relied on immunoSEQ multiplex PCR, and the TCRdb table lists in-frame clones only, not all of them. The table lists just over 150,000 clones, approximately 90% of them singletons. The input for sequencing was peripheral blood, taken after recovery from COVID-19. The receptors here all came from an adult who had recovered from COVID-19.

The chain has TRBV4-2 and TRBJ1-2; D remains ambiguous. The CDR3 consists of 15 residues. In germline, CDR1 is LGHNA, CDR2 YNFKEQ. The V gene lost 1 base and the J gene lost 0 bases, with 9 bases spanning the gap. CDR3 DNA: TGTGCCAGCAGCCAAGTGGCCGGTTCTAACTATGGCTACACCTTC. This codes for CASSQVAGSNYGYTF.

The chain combines TRBV5-1 with TRBJ2-3, with 14 bases that match TRBD2. Germline CDR1 SGHRS, CDR2 YFSETQ. CDR3 size: 19 residues. V lost 3 bases and J lost 7; bases outside the gene matches: 16. The CDR3 spells CASSSGLAGGYTQEHTQYF. The DNA of the CDR3 is TGCGCCAGCAGCTCAGGACTAGCGGGGGGCTATACACAAGAACATACGCAGTATTTT.

The J gene is TRBJ2-2, the V gene TRBV5-1, with D perhaps TRBD2 (6 bases). CDR1 and CDR2 (germline): SGHRS, YFSETQ. V gave up 2 bases and J gave up 3 bases, with 8 bases separating them. This CDR3 comprises 14 residues. CDR3 nucleotide sequence: TGCGCCAGCAGCTTCACGGGAGACACCGGGGAGCTGTTTTTT. Its translation: CASSFTGDTGELFF.

The chain links TRBV6-5 to TRBJ1-1; D call uncertain. The CDR3 has 11 residues. Germline CDR1 reads MNHEY; CDR2 reads SVGAGI. The V end lost 2 bases, the J end lost 8 bases, and 6 bases lay between the germline ends. The CDR3 nucleotides read TGTGCCAGCAGTTACGGGGTAGAAGCTTTCTTT. This gives the protein CASSYGVEAFF.

This clone has just one count. The rearrangement uses TRBV7-2 and TRBJ2-2; D is unclear. Germline V CDR1 and CDR2: SGHTA, FQGNSA. This CDR3 spans 12 amino acids. The V end was cut by 5 bases, the J end by 7 bases, with 8 bases between. In DNA, the CDR3 is TGTGCCAGCAGCCTCTCGGTCGGGGAGCTGTTTTTT. Translated: CASSLSVGELFF.

Of note for this clone: A junction end diverges from the germline sequence, so it may reflect a read error. The chain uses TRBV7-2 and TRBJ1-3; possibly TRBD1 for D (5 bases). CDR1 and CDR2 from the germline V gene are SGHTA and FQGNSA. The CDR3 covers 17 residues. CDR3 amino acids: CASSLVLGGGTGNTIYF. DNA of the CDR3: TGTGCCAGCAGCTTAGTTCTCGGGGGAGGAACTGGAAACACTATATATTTT.

The J gene is TRBJ2-7, the V gene TRBV7-9, with 13 bases matching TRBD2. Germline CDR1 and CDR2: SEHNR and FQNEAQ (reference sequence). V gave up 5 bases and J gave up 0 bases; unmatched junction bases: 13. The CDR3 consists of 19 residues. Here the CDR3 DNA reads TGTGCCAGCAGCGGACTAGTAGGACTAGCGGGAGCGCGCTCCTACGAGCAGTACTTC. Translated, it gives CASSGLVGLAGARSYEQYF.

This rearrangement joins TRBV2 to TRBJ2-7; TRBD1 aligns across 7 bases. This CDR3 is 16 amino acids long. Germline values: CDR1 SNHLY, CDR2 FYNNEI. With 6 bases clipped from V and 5 bases from J, the junction kept 16 bases outside the gene matches. The DNA of the CDR3 is TGTGCCAGCAGAGCCATTATATTACAGGGGTTCCACGAGCAGTACTTC. Residues: CASRAIILQGFHEQYF.

V usage is TRBV6-5 and J usage is TRBJ1-2; 9 bases are shared with TRBD1. The CDR3 is 14 amino acids. Germline V gives CDR1 MNHEY, CDR2 SVGAGI. V lost 6 bases to trimming and J lost 7 bases; unmatched junction nucleotides: 9. The CDR3 is CASSARTGVSGYTF. For the CDR3, the DNA is TGTGCCAGCAGCGCCAGGACAGGGGTTAGTGGCTACACCTTC.

V is TRBV28 and J is TRBJ2-1; TRBD1 agrees at 7 bases. From germline, CDR1 is MDHEN and CDR2 SYDVKM. The CDR3 extends over 16 amino acids. V was clipped by 2 bases and J by 9 bases; unmatched bases: 13. CDR3: CASSLQLTGLRAEQFF. CDR3 in DNA: TGTGCCAGCAGTTTACAACTGACAGGGCTTAGGGCTGAGCAGTTCTTC.

The chain employs TRBV2 and TRBJ2-5; the match to TRBD2 covers 8 bases. V lost 1 base to trimming and J lost 4 bases; unmatched junction nucleotides: 5. The CDR3 loop spans 15 amino acids. Germline-derived CDR1 and CDR2 are SNHLY and FYNNEI. CDR3 sequence reads: CASSEEGLAGETQYF. The CDR3, as DNA: TGTGCCAGCAGTGAAGAAGGCCTAGCGGGAGAGACCCAGTACTTC. The full variable domain, completed using reference TRBV2 and TRBJ2-5, is EPEVTQTPSHQVTQMGQEVILRCVPISNHLYFYWYRQILGQKVEFLVSFYNNEISEKSEIFDDQFSVERPDGSNFTLKIRSTKLEDSAMYFCASSEEGLAGETQYFGPGTRLLVL.